These 10 T cell receptor beta chains originate from one sample sequenced in a study of T cell repertoires in cytomegalovirus infection. TCRdb re-derived calls from the reads in MiXCR, one entry per CDR3 protein. Of 450,000 to 550,000 distinct CDR3 sequences listed, 16% are singletons. Sequencing was performed on CD8+ T cells from PBMCs. The receptor set was obtained from a human donor in good health (CMV status not recorded). Some clones in this sample may be carry-over from other donors' samples.

The J gene is TRBJ2-7, the V gene TRBV29-1; the D is unclear. V shed 1 base and J shed 1 base, with 11 bases lying between them. The CDR3 covers 14 residues. CDR1 and CDR2 (germline): SQVTM, ANQGSEA. The DNA of the CDR3 is TGCAGCGTTGAAGGCTGGGGAAGGTCCTACGAGCAGTACTTC. It encodes CSVEGWGRSYEQYF.

This clonotype showed up just a few times. The gene calls are TRBV27 and TRBJ2-2, with TRBD2 as a possible D gene (6 bases). Trimming removed 3 bases from V and 3 bases from J, with 8 bases in between. The CDR3 contains 14 residues. The V gene's germline CDR1 is MNHEY and CDR2 SMNVEV (reference sequence). Here the CDR3 DNA reads TGTGCCAGCAGTTTCGGGGGAGACACCGGGGAGCTGTTTTTT. This sequence encodes CASSFGGDTGELFF.

The chain combines TRBV28 with TRBJ1-5; tentative D call: TRBD1 (6 bases). Trimming removed 6 bases at V and 5 bases at J, with 14 bases between. The germline CDR1 and CDR2 sequences are MDHEN and SYDVKM. The CDR3 consists of 14 residues. CDR3 amino acids: CASRSGQLYQPQHF. DNA of the CDR3: TGTGCCAGCAGGAGCGGACAGTTATATCAGCCCCAGCATTTT.

The V and J genes are TRBV2 and TRBJ2-1; D is ambiguous. This CDR3 contains 12 residues. From germline, CDR1 is SNHLY and CDR2 FYNNEI. Trimming took off 9 bases at V and 7 bases at J, with 13 bases between the two ends. Here the CDR3 DNA reads TGTGCCAGAAATGGTCCCAATAATGAGCAGTTCTTC. Protein sequence: CARNGPNNEQFF.

This clonotype has a count of ten or more. This chain uses TRBV2 with TRBJ2-1; tentatively, D is TRBD2 (7 bases). The germline V gene has CDR1 SNHLY and CDR2 FYNNEI. The CDR3 is 16 residues long. The V end lost 5 bases, the J end lost 8 bases, and 22 bases lay between the germline ends. The CDR3 nucleotides are TGTGCCAGCAGTCCCCGGGGGGCGGGATTCGGTGATGAGCAGTTCTTC. It is translated as CASSPRGAGFGDEQFF. Using reference TRBV2 and TRBJ2-1 for the parts outside the CDR3, the full variable domain is EPEVTQTPSHQVTQMGQEVILRCVPISNHLYFYWYRQILGQKVEFLVSFYNNEISEKSEIFDDQFSVERPDGSNFTLKIRSTKLEDSAMYFCASSPRGAGFGDEQFFGPGTRLTVL.

This clonotype was counted only a few times. V is TRBV6-8 and J is TRBJ2-7; D possibly corresponds to TRBD2 (6 bases). Trimming stripped 0 bases from V and 5 bases from J, with 11 bases between. Germline loops: CDR1 MNHGY, CDR2 SAAAGT. This CDR3 is 14 amino acids long. The CDR3 reads CASSYSEGPNEQYF. For the CDR3, the DNA is TGTGCCAGCAGTTACTCGGAGGGTCCGAACGAGCAGTACTTC.

The chain couples TRBV9 to TRBJ2-7; possible D gene TRBD1, 5 bases. The CDR3 sequence is 14 residues long. CDR1 and CDR2 from the germline V gene are SGDLS and YYNGEE. V was trimmed by 0 bases and J by 2 bases, leaving 9 bases between them. The CDR3 DNA reads as TGTGCCAGCAGCGTAGCTCAGGGAACCTACGAGCAGTACTTC. It specifies CASSVAQGTYEQYF.

This clonotype has a count of ten or more. V is TRBV5-6 and J is TRBJ1-2; TRBD1 is a possible D gene (6 bases). Between the trimmed V and J ends, which lost 4 bases and 1 base, there was a span of 17 bases. CDR3 length: 16 residues. The germline V gene encodes CDR1 SGHDT and CDR2 YYEEEE. CDR3 coding DNA: TGTGCCAGCAGCGGTACAGGGAAAACCCGTAACTATGGCTACACCTTC. Amino acid sequence: CASSGTGKTRNYGYTF.

This chain joins TRBV28 and TRBJ1-5; TRBD1 agrees at 8 bases. CDR1 and CDR2 (germline): MDHEN, SYDVKM. With V trimmed by 7 bases and J by 2 bases, 7 bases remained unmatched. This CDR3 spans 15 amino acids. Here the CDR3 DNA reads TGTGCCAGCATACAGGGGGGACTTCGCAATCAGCCCCAGCATTTT. It codes for CASIQGGLRNQPQHF.

At least ten counts were recorded for this clonotype. The chain links TRBV4-1 to TRBJ2-1; TRBD2 aligns across 9 bases. This CDR3 is 19 amino acids long. Germline CDR1 is MGHRA and CDR2 is YSYEKL. With V trimmed by 1 base and J by 4 bases, 14 bases remained unmatched. CDR3 sequence: CASSQGLADTRGFYNEQFF. The DNA of the CDR3 is TGCGCCAGCAGCCAAGGACTAGCGGACACCCGGGGCTTTTACAATGAGCAGTTCTTC.